This T cell receptor beta chain appears in the sequencing data of a study of T-cell reconstitution after alpha-beta-depleted transplantation in children. Study-wide results and limits: At one year after transplant, newly produced T cells mostly accounted for T-cell counts and diversity. Several patients had high TCRbeta diversity at day 60; it came from surviving recipient T cells and thymic progenitors. Two months or so post-transplant, alpha-beta T cells reportedly derived from several hundred expanded graft clones.

Molecular barcoding with unique molecular identifiers was used for the TCRbeta library. TCRdb re-analysed the PCR reads in MiXCR, keeping a single row per CDR3 protein. The table includes 540,000 or so distinct CDR3 sequences, about 23% detected once. About this clonotype: Its matching antigen is unknown. Relative to the germline gene, one junction end is altered; a read error may explain this.

The CDR3 runs 14 residues. CDR1 SNHLY and CDR2 FYNNEI come from the germline V gene. The chain uses TRBV2 and TRBJ1-1, with D possibly matching TRBD1 (6 bases). The clonotype was recovered from a boy younger than two who had a stem cell transplant for acute myeloid leukemia, so the T cells may come from the graft donor. The sequencing here drew on PBMCs, mostly from graft donor cells, taken 360 days after TCRalphabeta/CD19-depleted stem cell transplant. The DNA for the CDR3 is TGTGCCAGGGCACAGGGCATGATCGAGACTGAAGTTTTCTTT. Amino acids: CARAQGMIETEVFF.